Sequencing of this TCR beta chain was carried out in a study of blood T cell repertoires in COVID-19. Study-wide context: Both acute and convalescent COVID-19 samples were obtained from the United States, Italy and Spain. Nucleic acid was either cDNA or gDNA, and it came from T cells, B-cell-depleted T cells, or PBMCs.

As handled by the study authors: Reference gene primer amplification gave nucleated cell count estimates. Here immunoSEQ multiplex PCR was the method, and the copy in TCRdb shows in-frame clones only, minus some. V, J and clone size are those of that table, while D and trimming were read from the DNA. Of approximately 30,000 clones in the sample, over 75% were seen once. The CDR3 covers 12 residues. Germline lookup yields CDR1 SQVTM and CDR2 ANQGSEA. Deletions cut 6 bases from V and 0 bases from J, with 8 bases between. The rearrangement uses TRBV29-1 and TRBJ1-1; possibly TRBD1 for D (5 bases). This TCR came from a human donor in a cohort sampled during active COVID-19. Sequenced sample: peripheral blood. CDR3 coding DNA: TGCAGCGTCGACAGAGTGAACACTGAAGCTTTCTTT. Protein sequence: CSVDRVNTEAFF. Together with reference TRBV29-1 and TRBJ1-1, the CDR3 gives the full variable domain: SAVISQKPSRDICQRGTSLTIQCQVDSQVTMMFWYRQQPGQSLTLIATANQGSEATYESGFVIDKFPISRPNLTFSTLTVSNMSPEDSSIYLCSVDRVNTEAFFGQGTRLTVV.